These 3 T cell receptor beta chains were all obtained from the same sample, sequenced in a study of cytomegalovirus exposure and HLA in healthy donors. The PCR used 60 Vbeta and 13 Jbeta primers. Generated by immunoSEQ multiplex PCR, the TCRdb table keeps only in-frame clones and is missing some. The repertoire holds about 170,000 clones, with 75% to 80% as singletons. Sequenced input: PBMCs. The receptor set was obtained from a man aged 40-50 years in good health and CMV-seropositive.

As regards this clone: Relative to the germline gene, one junction end is altered; a read error may explain this. The chain couples TRBV7-9 to TRBJ1-1; D possibly corresponds to TRBD1 (6 bases). Germline assignment: CDR1 SEHNR and CDR2 FQNEAQ (reference sequence). The CDR3 is 12 amino acids. The CDR3 here is CSSSLSDREAFF. In nucleotides, the CDR3 is TGTTCCAGCAGCTTAAGCGACAGGGAAGCTTTCTTT.

V is TRBV7-9 and J is TRBJ1-4; D is undetermined. The CDR3 is 15 amino acids. V lost 4 bases and J lost 8, with 17 bases in between. Germline values: CDR1 SEHNR, CDR2 FQNEAQ (reference sequence). The CDR3 loop is CASSSKGTGGEKLFF. In nucleotides, the CDR3 is TGTGCCAGCAGCTCCAAGGGAACGGGAGGCGAAAAACTGTTTTTT.

The gene calls are TRBV11-2 and TRBJ1-2; TRBD1 matches at 10 bases. Germline lookup yields CDR1 SGHAT and CDR2 FQNNGV. The J segment lost 3 bases and the V segment lost 5 bases, leaving 6 bases of the junction unmatched. The CDR3 consists of 15 residues. The CDR3 here is CASSRPTGGYYGYTF. The CDR3, as DNA: TGTGCCAGCAGCAGGCCGACAGGGGGCTACTATGGCTACACCTTC.